This TCR beta chain was found in a study of blood T cell repertoires in COVID-19. Study background: COVID-19 samples from acute and convalescent phases originated in the United States, Italy and Spain.

TCRdb keeps only in-frame clones here, not all; method: immunoSEQ multiplex PCR. The sample contains about 200,000 clones, approximately 79% of which appear only once. Living in under 30 US areas, the participants were between roughly 18 and 95 years of age. Germline CDR1 and CDR2: LGHNA and YNFKEQ. J gave up 4 bases and V 5 bases, and 11 bases lay outside the gene matches. The CDR3 runs 16 residues. Sample: PBMCs or T cells enriched from blood (not recorded which). The V call is TRBV4-2, the J call TRBJ2-3; 8 bases fit TRBD2. The clonotype was recovered from a woman aged 60-75 years with acute COVID-19. The CDR3 DNA reads as TGTGCCAGCAGCTCCCGATCCTCCGGGGGGGCAGATACGCAGTATTTT. Translation gives CASSSRSSGGADTQYF.